This TCR beta chain comes out of a study of blood T cell repertoires in COVID-19. Study information: Specimens from acute and convalescent COVID-19 originated in the United States, Italy and Spain. The cDNA or gDNA used as material had been derived from T cells, B-cell-depleted T cells, or PBMCs.

In the original processing: Amplification with reference gene primers provided the estimates of nucleated cell counts. The table came from immunoSEQ multiplex PCR; TCRdb's copy has only in-frame clones and leaves some out. V, J and clone size reflect that table, while D and trimming were determined from the DNA. The sample holds over 120,000 clones, roughly 80% seen once. V lost 1 base, J lost 4 bases, and 13 bases lay in between. The V gene's germline CDR1 is SGHTA and CDR2 FQGNSA. There are 15 residues in the CDR3. This clone was observed a few times. Input material: peripheral blood. The rearrangement links TRBV7-2 to TRBJ1-1; D is possibly TRBD1 (5 bases). The receptor was derived from a woman of 80 years or more with acute or convalescent COVID-19. The CDR3 DNA sequence: TGTGCCAGCAGCTTAGGGCCGGGCGGGACCACTGAAGCTTTCTTT. Residues: CASSLGPGGTTEAFF.